This record covers a single T cell receptor (beta chain). Its antigen is not known. These data are taken from a study of cytomegalovirus exposure and HLA in healthy donors. Notes on the study in general: It was reportedly the case that the classifier diagnosed cytomegalovirus status with high specificity and sensitivity. The CMV antigen specificity of a few CMV-associated chains was confirmed through in vitro analysis.

Clones were read by immunoSEQ multiplex PCR, and TCRdb kept only the in-frame ones, dropping some. This sample has about 140,000 clones, with roughly 90% found just once. The germline gives CDR1 MNHEY, CDR2 SMNVEV (reference sequence). The CDR3 totals 15 residues. J was trimmed by 4 bases and V by 4 bases; bases with no gene match: 4. Material for sequencing was PBMCs. The TCR was taken from a man aged 18 to 29 in good health and CMV-seronegative. The chain couples TRBV27 to TRBJ1-3; 10 bases agree with TRBD1. CDR3 region: CASSSDRGPGNTIYF. Here the CDR3 DNA reads TGTGCCAGCAGTTCAGACAGGGGGCCAGGAAACACCATATATTTT.